Shown below are 11 T cell receptor beta chains from a single sample sequenced in a study of blood T cell repertoires in COVID-19. Profiling relied on immunoSEQ multiplex PCR, and the TCRdb table lists in-frame clones only, not all of them. The sample includes fewer than 700,000 clones, 85% to 90% seen only once; the top ten take about 8%. Specimen: peripheral blood. Receptors originate from a woman in her forties or fifties with COVID-19, enrolled during active disease.

The gene calls are TRBV29-1 and TRBJ2-1, with a weak D call TRBD1 (5 bases). The V gene's germline CDR1 is SQVTM and CDR2 ANQGSEA. V lost 4 bases, J lost 8 bases, and 21 bases lay in between. The CDR3 runs 15 residues. The CDR3 spells CSVGRAGSRGDEQFF. The CDR3, as DNA: TGCAGCGTTGGTCGGGCAGGGTCCCGTGGAGATGAGCAGTTCTTC.

This sequence joins TRBV3-1 (or the pseudogene TRBV3-2) and TRBJ1-3; unclear D gene. CDR3 length: 14 residues. V shed 1 base and J shed 8 bases, with 12 bases lying between them. Per the germline V gene, CDR1 is LGHDT and CDR2 is YNNKEL (reference sequence). The CDR3 is CASSQVHTFYTIYF. The CDR3 DNA is TGTGCCAGCAGCCAAGTTCACACATTCTACACCATATATTTT.

This chain joins TRBV7-2 and TRBJ2-7; unclear D gene. Germline values: CDR1 SGHTA, CDR2 FQGNSA. Between the trimmed V and J ends, which lost 5 bases and 6 bases, there was a span of 17 bases. The CDR3 has 14 amino acids. CDR3: CASSPELDIFEQYF. The CDR3 DNA follows: TGTGCCAGCAGCCCCGAATTAGACATTTTCGAGCAGTACTTC.

The chain recombines TRBV12-3 or TRBV12-4 with TRBJ1-1, with D maybe TRBD1 (6 bases). The CDR3 runs 13 residues. V was clipped by 8 bases and J by 3 bases, with 13 bases between them. CDR3 DNA sequence: TGTGCCAGCCATTCGGACAGTCACACTGAAGCTTTCTTT. It codes for CASHSDSHTEAFF.

The chain links TRBV5-6 to TRBJ2-1, with a possible D match to TRBD2 (7 bases). The germline V gene encodes CDR1 SGHDT and CDR2 YYEEEE. The CDR3 loop spans 15 amino acids. Trimming left V 10 bases short and J 0 bases short, with 17 bases between. CDR3 nucleotides: TGTGCCTTTCAGGGGCGGGGGAGCTCCTACAATGAGCAGTTCTTC. Translation gives CAFQGRGSSYNEQFF.

This sequence joins TRBV12-3 or TRBV12-4 and TRBJ2-1; TRBD2 might be the D (5 bases). Trimming cost V 6 bases and J 8 bases, with 8 bases left between them. This CDR3 has 11 amino acids. The CDR3 DNA reads TGTGCCAGCAGCCCGAGGGATGAGCAGTTCTTC. Protein product: CASSPRDEQFF.

This clone was observed a single time. The CDR3 reads CASRGGRRSDTQYF. Here the CDR3 DNA reads TGTGCCAGCAGAGGAGGGAGGCGATCAGATACGCAGTATTTT. The rearrangement joins TRBV28 to TRBJ2-3; weak D call: TRBD2 (6 bases). The length of the CDR3 is 14 residues. Germline V gene sequence: CDR1 MDHEN, CDR2 SYDVKM. The ends were cut back, 6 bases at V and 4 bases at J, with 14 bases in the middle.

The V and J genes are TRBV6-6 and TRBJ1-2; TRBD1 is a possible D gene (5 bases). The V and J ends lost 6 bases and 1 base respectively, with 9 bases between them. Germline loops: CDR1 MNHNY, CDR2 SVGAGI (reference sequence). The length of the CDR3 is 13 residues. This chain's CDR3 is CASRLDSNYGYTF. The CDR3 DNA reads as TGTGCCAGCAGACTTGACAGTAACTATGGCTACACCTTC.

This chain links TRBV13 with TRBJ2-3; possible D gene TRBD1, 5 bases. V was cut by 6 bases and J by 1 base, with 11 bases left in between. The germline V gene has CDR1 PRHDT and CDR2 FYEKMQ (reference sequence). The CDR3 runs 14 residues. The CDR3 region is CASSFRARTDTQYF. DNA for the CDR3: TGTGCCAGCAGTTTCAGGGCGCGCACAGATACGCAGTATTTT.

The rearrangement joins TRBV29-1 to TRBJ2-7, with 12 bases aligning to TRBD1. With 7 bases clipped from V and 6 bases from J, the junction kept 7 bases outside the gene matches. Germline V lookup: CDR1 SQVTM, CDR2 ANQGSEA. There are 13 residues in the CDR3. CDR3 residues: CSARGTGGLEQYF. CDR3 nucleotides: TGCAGCGCACGTGGGACAGGGGGCCTCGAGCAGTACTTC.

The chain has TRBV6-4 and TRBJ2-7; 13 bases fit TRBD2. This CDR3 region has 14 residues. Germline CDR1 is MRHNA and CDR2 is SNTAGT. The J segment lost 5 bases and the V segment lost 2 bases, leaving 0 bases of the junction unmatched. This chain's CDR3 is CASSDGLAGDEQYF. Written as DNA, the CDR3 is TGTGCCAGCAGTGACGGACTAGCGGGGGACGAGCAGTACTTC.